The 12 T cell receptor beta chains given below trace back to one sample, sequenced in a study of cytomegalovirus exposure and HLA in healthy donors. Produced via immunoSEQ multiplex PCR; TCRdb's table is partial and in-frame only. Here the sample spans about 110,000 clones, roughly nine tenths being singletons. Sample: PBMCs. Source of these receptors: a woman aged 18-29 years in good health and CMV-seronegative.

The chain couples TRBV9 to TRBJ2-1; perhaps TRBD2 as D (6 bases). Germline V gene sequence: CDR1 SGDLS, CDR2 YYNGEE. This CDR3 region has 15 residues. The V end lost 4 bases, the J end lost 8 bases, and 19 bases lay between the germline ends. CDR3 amino acids: CASSRGGEPIDEQFF. The CDR3 bases are TGTGCCAGCAGCAGGGGCGGGGAACCTATCGATGAGCAGTTCTTC.

The rearrangement uses TRBV6-1 and TRBJ2-7, with D possibly matching TRBD2 (7 bases). Germline lookup yields CDR1 MNHNS and CDR2 SASEGT. The CDR3 totals 14 residues. V was shortened by 6 bases and J by 7 bases, with 19 bases between the two germline ends. The CDR3 DNA follows: TGTGCCAGCAGAGTCGGGACACCCGGGGGGGAGCAGTACTTC. Translated, it gives CASRVGTPGGEQYF.

This chain connects TRBV6-1 to TRBJ2-1, with D maybe TRBD2 (5 bases). Germline V gene data show CDR1 as MNHNS and CDR2 as SASEGT. Trimming pared 2 bases from V and 0 bases from J, leaving 14 bases between. The CDR3 totals 17 residues. The CDR3 loop reads CASSEQPPGSSYNEQFF. DNA of the CDR3: TGTGCCAGCAGTGAACAACCGCCTGGGAGCTCCTACAATGAGCAGTTCTTC.

The rearrangement joins TRBV28 to TRBJ2-5; the D gene is possibly TRBD1 (5 bases). Germline V gene sequence: CDR1 MDHEN, CDR2 SYDVKM. The CDR3 loop spans 13 amino acids. V was clipped by 4 bases and J by 1 base, with 7 bases between them. The DNA for the CDR3 is TGTGCCAGCAGTTCGGACATCCAAGAGACCCAGTACTTC. This codes for CASSSDIQETQYF.

The V call is TRBV27, the J call TRBJ2-2; 9 positions match TRBD2. Per the germline V gene, CDR1 is MNHEY and CDR2 is SMNVEV (reference sequence). The junction had 8 bases not matched to a gene; V was cut back by 3 bases and J by 0 bases. This CDR3 region has 18 residues. DNA for the CDR3: TGTGCCAGCAGTTTCCCTCCTTTAGCGGGGGCGAACACCGGGGAGCTGTTTTTT. Its translation is CASSFPPLAGANTGELFF.

This sequence joins TRBV27 and TRBJ2-1, with D possibly TRBD1 on 6 matching bases. CDR3 size: 15 residues. The ends were cut back, 2 bases at V and 3 bases at J, with 11 bases in the middle. CDR1 is MNHEY and CDR2 is SMNVEV in the germline V gene (reference sequence). The CDR3 spells CASSLVQGYYNEQFF. The CDR3 DNA reads as TGTGCCAGCAGTTTAGTACAGGGCTACTACAATGAGCAGTTCTTC.

This chain joins TRBV6-6 and TRBJ2-2; D unresolved. Germline-derived CDR1 and CDR2 are MNHNY and SVGAGI (reference sequence). The CDR3 consists of 16 residues. With 0 bases removed from V and 4 bases from J, the gap between germline ends came to 12 bases. Here the CDR3 reads CASSYSSGSVTGELFF. CDR3 bases: TGTGCCAGCAGTTACTCTTCCGGGTCTGTCACCGGGGAGCTGTTTTTT.

The J gene is TRBJ2-7, the V gene TRBV5-4; 7 positions agree with TRBD2. With 3 bases clipped from V and 5 bases from J, the junction kept 8 bases outside the gene matches. The CDR3 spans 14 residues. Germline CDR1 reads SGHNT; CDR2 reads YYREEE (reference sequence). CDR3 bases: TGTGCCAGCAGCTCTGTGGGTGGGGGGGACGAGCAGTACTTC. Protein product: CASSSVGGGDEQYF.

The table lists this clone with a few counts. V and J are TRBV5-1 and TRBJ1-4, with 7 bases that match TRBD1. The CDR3 totals 14 residues. Germline V gives CDR1 SGHRS, CDR2 YFSETQ. Germline trimming cut 4 bases from V and 3 bases from J; bases unmatched to any gene: 3. CDR3 sequence (DNA): TGCGCCAGCAGCGTGGGACAGCCTAATGAAAAACTGTTTTTT. This gives the protein CASSVGQPNEKLFF. The full variable domain, rest sourced from reference TRBV5-1 and TRBJ1-4, is KAGVTQTPRYLIKTRGQQVTLSCSPISGHRSVSWYQQTPGQGLQFLFEYFSETQRNKGNFPGRFSGRQFSNSRSEMNVSTLELGDSALYLCASSVGQPNEKLFFGSGTQLSVL.

V usage is TRBV5-4 and J usage is TRBJ2-5; TRBD2 might be the D (5 bases). CDR3 length: 15 residues. The V end lost 0 bases, the J end lost 2 bases, and 11 bases lay between the germline ends. Germline assignment: CDR1 SGHNT and CDR2 YYREEE (reference sequence). The CDR3 nucleotides read TGTGCCAGCAGCTTGGGAGGGCAGCAACAAGAGACCCAGTACTTC. Protein sequence: CASSLGGQQQETQYF.

This clone was observed once. The chain has TRBV7-3 and TRBJ2-7; D is undetermined. CDR3 length: 13 residues. Germline lookup yields CDR1 SGHTA and CDR2 FQGTGA. The ends were cut back, 0 bases at V and 3 bases at J, with 6 bases in the middle. The CDR3 loop reads CASSLTTDYEQYF. The CDR3 region has the DNA TGTGCCAGCAGCTTAACTACAGACTACGAGCAGTACTTC.

The CDR3 region is CASSLAGGPYNEQFF. The CDR3 region has the DNA TGTGCCAGCTCTCTAGCGGGGGGACCCTACAATGAGCAGTTCTTC. The rearrangement uses TRBV4-2 and TRBJ2-1, with 11 positions matching TRBD2. Germline loops: CDR1 LGHNA, CDR2 YNFKEQ. The CDR3 loop spans 15 amino acids. Trimming removed 8 bases from V and 2 bases from J; junction bases left unmatched: 5.